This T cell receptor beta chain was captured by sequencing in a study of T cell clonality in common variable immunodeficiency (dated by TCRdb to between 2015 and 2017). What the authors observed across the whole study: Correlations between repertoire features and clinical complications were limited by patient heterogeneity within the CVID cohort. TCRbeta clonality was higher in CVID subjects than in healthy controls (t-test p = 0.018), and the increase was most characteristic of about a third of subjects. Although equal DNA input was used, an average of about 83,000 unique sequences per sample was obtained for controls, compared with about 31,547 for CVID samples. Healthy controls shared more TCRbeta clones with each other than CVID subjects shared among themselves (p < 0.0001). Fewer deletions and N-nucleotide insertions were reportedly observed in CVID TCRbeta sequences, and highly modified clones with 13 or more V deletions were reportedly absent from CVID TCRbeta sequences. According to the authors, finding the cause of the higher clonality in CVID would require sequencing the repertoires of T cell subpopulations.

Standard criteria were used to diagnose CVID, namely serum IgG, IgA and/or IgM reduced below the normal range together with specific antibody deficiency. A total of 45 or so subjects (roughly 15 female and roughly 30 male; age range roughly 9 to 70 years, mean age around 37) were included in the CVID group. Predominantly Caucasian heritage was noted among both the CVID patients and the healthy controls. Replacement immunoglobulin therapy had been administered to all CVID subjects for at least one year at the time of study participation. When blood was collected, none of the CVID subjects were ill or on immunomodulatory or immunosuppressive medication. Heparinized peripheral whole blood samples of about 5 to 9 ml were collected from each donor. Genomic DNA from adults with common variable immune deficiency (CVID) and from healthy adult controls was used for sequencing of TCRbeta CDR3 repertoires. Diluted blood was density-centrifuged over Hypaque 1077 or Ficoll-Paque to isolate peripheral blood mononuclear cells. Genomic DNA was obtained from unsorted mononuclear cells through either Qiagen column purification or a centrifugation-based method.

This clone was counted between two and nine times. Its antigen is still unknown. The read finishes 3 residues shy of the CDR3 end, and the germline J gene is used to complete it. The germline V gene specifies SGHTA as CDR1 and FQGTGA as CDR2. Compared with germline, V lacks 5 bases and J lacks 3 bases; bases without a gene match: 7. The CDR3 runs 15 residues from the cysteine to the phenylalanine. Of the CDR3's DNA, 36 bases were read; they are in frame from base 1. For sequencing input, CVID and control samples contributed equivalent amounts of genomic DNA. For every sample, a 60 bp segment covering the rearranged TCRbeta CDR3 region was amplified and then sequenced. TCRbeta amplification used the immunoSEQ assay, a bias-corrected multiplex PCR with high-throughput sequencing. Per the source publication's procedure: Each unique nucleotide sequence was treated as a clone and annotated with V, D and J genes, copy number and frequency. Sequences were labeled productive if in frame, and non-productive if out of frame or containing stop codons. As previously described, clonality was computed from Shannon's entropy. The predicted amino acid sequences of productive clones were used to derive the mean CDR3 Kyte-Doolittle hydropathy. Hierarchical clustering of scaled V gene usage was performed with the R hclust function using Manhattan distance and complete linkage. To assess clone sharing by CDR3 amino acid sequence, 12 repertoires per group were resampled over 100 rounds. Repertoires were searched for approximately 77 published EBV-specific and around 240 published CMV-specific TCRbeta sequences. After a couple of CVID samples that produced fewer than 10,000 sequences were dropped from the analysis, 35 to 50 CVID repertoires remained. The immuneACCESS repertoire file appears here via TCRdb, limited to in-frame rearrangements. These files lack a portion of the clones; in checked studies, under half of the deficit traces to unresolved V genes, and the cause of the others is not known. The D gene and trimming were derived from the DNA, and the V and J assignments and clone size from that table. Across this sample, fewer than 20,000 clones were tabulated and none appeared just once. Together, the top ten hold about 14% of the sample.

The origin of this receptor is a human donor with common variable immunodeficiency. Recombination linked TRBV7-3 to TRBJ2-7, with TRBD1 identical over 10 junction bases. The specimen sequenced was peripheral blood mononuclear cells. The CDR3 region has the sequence CASSRGTGEGYEQYF. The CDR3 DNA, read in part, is TGTGCCAGCAGCCGGGGGACAGGGGAGGGCTACGAG.